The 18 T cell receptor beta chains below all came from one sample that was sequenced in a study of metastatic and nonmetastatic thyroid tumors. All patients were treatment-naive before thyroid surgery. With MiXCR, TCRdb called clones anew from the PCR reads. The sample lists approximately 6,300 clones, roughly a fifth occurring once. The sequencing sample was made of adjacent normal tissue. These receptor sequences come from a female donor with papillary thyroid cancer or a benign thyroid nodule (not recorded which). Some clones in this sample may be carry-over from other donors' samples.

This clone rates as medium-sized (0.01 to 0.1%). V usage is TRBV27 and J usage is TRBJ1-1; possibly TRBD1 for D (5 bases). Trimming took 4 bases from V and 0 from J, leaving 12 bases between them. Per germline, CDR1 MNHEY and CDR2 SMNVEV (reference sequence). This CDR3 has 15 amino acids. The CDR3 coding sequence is TGTGCCAGCAGTTCTCCCGGGGCCATGAACACTGAAGCTTTCTTT. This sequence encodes CASSSPGAMNTEAFF.

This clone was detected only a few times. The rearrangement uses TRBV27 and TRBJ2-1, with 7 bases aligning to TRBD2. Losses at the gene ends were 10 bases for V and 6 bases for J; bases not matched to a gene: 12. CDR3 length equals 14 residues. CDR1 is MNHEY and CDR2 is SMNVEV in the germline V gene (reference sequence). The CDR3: CATLTSNKPNEQFF. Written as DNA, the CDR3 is TGTGCCACTCTGACTAGCAATAAACCCAATGAGCAGTTCTTC.

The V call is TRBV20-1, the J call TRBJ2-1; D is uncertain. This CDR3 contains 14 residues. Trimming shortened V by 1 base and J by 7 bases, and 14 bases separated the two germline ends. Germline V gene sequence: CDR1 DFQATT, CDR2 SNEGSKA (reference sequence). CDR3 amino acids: CSARVGSLLNEQFF. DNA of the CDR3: TGCAGTGCTAGAGTTGGATCTCTTCTGAATGAGCAGTTCTTC.

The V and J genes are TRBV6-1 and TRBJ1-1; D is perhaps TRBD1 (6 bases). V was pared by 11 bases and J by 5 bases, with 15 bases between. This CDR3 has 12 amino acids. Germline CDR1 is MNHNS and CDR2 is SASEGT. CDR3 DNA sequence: TGTGCCGCGAGGTGGCAGGGGACTGAAGCTTTCTTT. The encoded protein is CAARWQGTEAFF.

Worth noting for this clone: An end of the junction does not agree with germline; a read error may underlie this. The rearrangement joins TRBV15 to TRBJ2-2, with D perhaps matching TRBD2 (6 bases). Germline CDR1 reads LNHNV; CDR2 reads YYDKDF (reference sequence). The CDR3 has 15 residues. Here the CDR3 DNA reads TGTGCCACCATCAGAGGAGGGGCGGGCACCGTTGAGCTGTTTTTT. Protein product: CATIRGGAGTVELFF.

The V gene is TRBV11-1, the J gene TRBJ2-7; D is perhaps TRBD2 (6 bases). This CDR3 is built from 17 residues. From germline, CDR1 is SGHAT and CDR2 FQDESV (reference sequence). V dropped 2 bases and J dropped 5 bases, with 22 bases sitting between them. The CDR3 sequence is CASSLRGGAQPGDEQYF. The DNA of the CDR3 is TGTGCCAGCAGCTTAAGAGGCGGGGCCCAACCCGGGGACGAGCAGTACTTC.

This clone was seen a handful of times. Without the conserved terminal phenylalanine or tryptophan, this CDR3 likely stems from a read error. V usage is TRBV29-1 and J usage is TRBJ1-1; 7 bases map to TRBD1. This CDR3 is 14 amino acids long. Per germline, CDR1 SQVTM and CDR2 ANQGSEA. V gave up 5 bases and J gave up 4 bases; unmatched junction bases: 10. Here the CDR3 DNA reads TGCAGCGTTACAGGGGAAGGAGTGGTCACTGAAGCTTTCCTT. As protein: CSVTGEGVVTEAFL.

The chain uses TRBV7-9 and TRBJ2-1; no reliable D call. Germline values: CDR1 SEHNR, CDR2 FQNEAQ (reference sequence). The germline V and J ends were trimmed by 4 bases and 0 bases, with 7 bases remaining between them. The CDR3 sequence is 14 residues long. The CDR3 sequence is CASSSEYSYNEQFF. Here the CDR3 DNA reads TGTGCCAGCAGCTCCGAGTACTCCTACAATGAGCAGTTCTTC.

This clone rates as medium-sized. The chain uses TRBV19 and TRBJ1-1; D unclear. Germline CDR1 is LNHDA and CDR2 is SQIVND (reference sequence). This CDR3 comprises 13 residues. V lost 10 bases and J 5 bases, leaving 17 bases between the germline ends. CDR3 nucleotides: TGTGCCACCTCGAGGACGGTGCGGACTGAAGCTTTCTTT. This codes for CATSRTVRTEAFF. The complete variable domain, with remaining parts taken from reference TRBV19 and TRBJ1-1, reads DGGITQSPKYLFRKEGQNVTLSCEQNLNHDAMYWYRQDPGQGLRLIYYSQIVNDFQKGDIAEGYSVSREKKESFPLTVTSAQKNPTAFYLCATSRTVRTEAFFGQGTRLTVV.

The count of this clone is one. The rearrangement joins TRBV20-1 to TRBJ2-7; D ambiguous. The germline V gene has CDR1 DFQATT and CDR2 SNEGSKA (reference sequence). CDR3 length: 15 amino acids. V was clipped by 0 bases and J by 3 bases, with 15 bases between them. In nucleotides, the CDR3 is TGCAGTGCTAGAGATGGAGCGTTCTCCCGCTACGAGCAGTACTTC. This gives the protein CSARDGAFSRYEQYF.

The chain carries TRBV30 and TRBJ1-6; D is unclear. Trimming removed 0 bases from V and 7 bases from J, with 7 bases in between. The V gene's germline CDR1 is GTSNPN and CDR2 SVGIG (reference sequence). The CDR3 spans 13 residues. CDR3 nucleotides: TGTGCCTGGAGTGTACAAGGCAATTCACCCCTCCACTTT. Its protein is CAWSVQGNSPLHF.

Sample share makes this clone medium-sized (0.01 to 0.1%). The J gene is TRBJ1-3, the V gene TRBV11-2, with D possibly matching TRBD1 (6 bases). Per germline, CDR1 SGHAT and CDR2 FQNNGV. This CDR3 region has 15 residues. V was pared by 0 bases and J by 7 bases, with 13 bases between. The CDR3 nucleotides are TGTGCCAGCAGCTTAGATGGGGGCGCTTGGAACACCATATATTTT. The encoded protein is CASSLDGGAWNTIYF.

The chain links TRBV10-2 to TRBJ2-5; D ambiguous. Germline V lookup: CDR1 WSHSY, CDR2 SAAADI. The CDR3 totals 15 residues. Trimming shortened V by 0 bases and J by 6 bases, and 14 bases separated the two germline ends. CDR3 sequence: CASSESVMGWKTQYF. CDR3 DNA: TGCGCCAGCAGTGAGTCCGTAATGGGCTGGAAGACCCAGTACTTC.

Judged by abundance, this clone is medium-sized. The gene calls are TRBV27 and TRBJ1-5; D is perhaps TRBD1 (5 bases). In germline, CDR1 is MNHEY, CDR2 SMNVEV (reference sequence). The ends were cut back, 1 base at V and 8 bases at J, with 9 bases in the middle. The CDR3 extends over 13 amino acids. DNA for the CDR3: TGTGCCAGCAGTTTATATTCAGGGAAGCCCCAGCATTTT. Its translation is CASSLYSGKPQHF.

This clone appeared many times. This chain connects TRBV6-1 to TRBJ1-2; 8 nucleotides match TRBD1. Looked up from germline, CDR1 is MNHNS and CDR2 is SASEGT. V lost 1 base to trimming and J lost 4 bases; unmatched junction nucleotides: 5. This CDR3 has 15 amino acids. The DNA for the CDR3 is TGTGCCAGCAGTGAAGGAGGACAGGGCTCCTATGGCTACACCTTC. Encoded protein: CASSEGGQGSYGYTF.

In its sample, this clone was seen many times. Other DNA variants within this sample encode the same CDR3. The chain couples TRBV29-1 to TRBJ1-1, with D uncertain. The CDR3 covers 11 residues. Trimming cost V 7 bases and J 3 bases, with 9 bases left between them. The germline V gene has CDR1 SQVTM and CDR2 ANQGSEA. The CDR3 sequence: CSGEAYTEAFF. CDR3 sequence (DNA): TGCAGCGGCGAGGCTTACACTGAAGCTTTCTTT. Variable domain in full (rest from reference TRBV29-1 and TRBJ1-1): SAVISQKPSRDICQRGTSLTIQCQVDSQVTMMFWYRQQPGQSLTLIATANQGSEATYESGFVIDKFPISRPNLTFSTLTVSNMSPEDSSIYLCSGEAYTEAFFGQGTRLTVV.

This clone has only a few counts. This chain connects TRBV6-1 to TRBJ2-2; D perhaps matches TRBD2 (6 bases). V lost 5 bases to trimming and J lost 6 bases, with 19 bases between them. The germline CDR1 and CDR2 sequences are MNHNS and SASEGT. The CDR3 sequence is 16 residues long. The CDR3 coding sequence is TGTGCCAGCAGTCCACCGCGGGATCGAAGGGCCGGGGAGCTGTTTTTT. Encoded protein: CASSPPRDRRAGELFF.

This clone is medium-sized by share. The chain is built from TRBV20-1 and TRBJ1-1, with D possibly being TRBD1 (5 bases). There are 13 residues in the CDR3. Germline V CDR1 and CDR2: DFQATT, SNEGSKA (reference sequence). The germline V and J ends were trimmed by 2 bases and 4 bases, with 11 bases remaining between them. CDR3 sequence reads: CSARKGPSTEAFF. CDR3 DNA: TGCAGTGCTAGAAAGGGACCGAGCACTGAAGCTTTCTTT.